The 24 T cell receptor beta chains listed next were all sequenced from one sample in a study of T cells in localized non-small cell lung cancer. The table came from immunoSEQ multiplex PCR; TCRdb's copy has only in-frame clones and leaves some out. Among about 70,000 clones, approximately 84% were seen once, and the ten largest hold 1.3%. Sequencing was performed on peripheral blood, taken before any cancer treatment. The receptor source for this set is a female donor older than 55 with stage I lung adenocarcinoma.

The chain employs TRBV7-9 and TRBJ1-1; D may be TRBD1 (5 bases). V shed 1 base and J shed 11 bases, with 8 bases lying between them. The CDR3 contains 11 residues. Germline V CDR1 and CDR2: SEHNR, FQNEAQ (reference sequence). The CDR3 nucleotides are TGTGCCAGCAGCTTAGAAGAGGGGGCTTTCTTT. Amino acids: CASSLEEGAFF.

The rearrangement links TRBV19 to TRBJ2-3; TRBD2 matches 7 bases. V was clipped by 5 bases and J by 0 bases; unmatched bases: 5. Germline lookup yields CDR1 LNHDA and CDR2 SQIVND (reference sequence). The length of the CDR3 is 15 residues. The CDR3 loop is CASSPSGSSTDTQYF. The CDR3 region has the DNA TGTGCCAGTAGTCCTAGCGGATCTAGCACAGATACGCAGTATTTT.

CDR3 amino acids: CASSRLLAGGAQYF. CDR3 coding DNA: TGTGCCAGCAGCCGATTACTAGCCGGGGGGGCCCAGTACTTC. This sequence joins TRBV7-9 and TRBJ2-5; TRBD2 agrees at 8 bases. Per germline, CDR1 SEHNR and CDR2 FQNEAQ (reference sequence). V trimming: 5 bases; J trimming: 9 bases; junction bases outside the gene matches: 11. This CDR3 is built from 14 residues.

J is TRBJ2-1 and V is TRBV5-4, with 12 nucleotides matching TRBD2. CDR1 and CDR2 (germline): SGHNT, YYREEE (reference sequence). The CDR3 spans 18 residues. Unmatched junction bases numbered 4, after V lost 0 bases and J lost 0 bases. Written as DNA, the CDR3 is TGTGCCAGCAGCTTGGGCCCTAGCGGGGGGGGCTCCTACAATGAGCAGTTCTTC. Translation gives CASSLGPSGGGSYNEQFF.

The V and J genes are TRBV5-1 and TRBJ2-5; D unresolved. The end of the DNA aligns better with TRBJ2-7, so the J call may be wrong. Germline V CDR1 and CDR2: SGHRS, YFSETQ. This CDR3 is 14 amino acids long. CDR3 protein: CASSAGPGSYEQYF. The CDR3 DNA follows: TGCGCCAGCAGCGCCGGACCGGGCTCCTACGAGCAGTACTTC.

This clone was seen once. The V gene is TRBV6-1, the J gene TRBJ1-1; D is unclear. Germline CDR1 and CDR2: MNHNS and SASEGT. V lost 7 bases, J lost 10 bases, and 13 bases lay in between. The CDR3 consists of 11 residues. The CDR3 nucleotides read TGTGCCAGCACTTCGACGGGAGCAGCTTTCTTT. This encodes CASTSTGAAFF.

V gene TRBV6-5 combines with J gene TRBJ1-6; the D is unclear. The V and J ends lost 6 bases and 3 bases respectively, with 12 bases between them. The germline V gene encodes CDR1 MNHEY and CDR2 SVGAGI. The length of the CDR3 is 15 residues. CDR3 in amino acids: CASRTPGRYNSPLHF. The CDR3 DNA is TGTGCCAGCAGAACCCCAGGACGCTATAATTCACCCCTCCACTTT.

The chain joins TRBV19 to TRBJ1-5, with 7 bases lining up with TRBD1. CDR3 length: 16 amino acids. Germline lookup yields CDR1 LNHDA and CDR2 SQIVND (reference sequence). J was trimmed by 2 bases and V by 3 bases; bases with no gene match: 7. CDR3: CASSIAWDSGNQPQHF. The CDR3 DNA sequence: TGTGCCAGTAGTATCGCATGGGACAGCGGCAATCAGCCCCAGCATTTT.

The rearrangement uses TRBV29-1 and TRBJ1-2, with a tentative D call TRBD1 (5 bases). The CDR3 consists of 14 residues. Deletions cut 3 bases from V and 8 bases from J, with 19 bases between. The V gene's germline CDR1 is SQVTM and CDR2 ANQGSEA. The DNA of the CDR3 is TGCAGCGTTGAGCGTAAGGGGAGGGAAAGGGGCTACACCTTC. Amino acids: CSVERKGRERGYTF.

The V gene is TRBV4-1, the J gene TRBJ2-7; TRBD1 aligns across 7 bases. V was clipped by 5 bases and J by 0 bases; unmatched bases: 4. This CDR3 region has 14 residues. In germline, CDR1 is MGHRA, CDR2 YSYEKL. CDR3 DNA sequence: TGCGCCAGCAGCGTCGGGACAGTCTCCTACGAGCAGTACTTC. Protein sequence: CASSVGTVSYEQYF.

The table lists this clone with a few counts. The chain uses TRBV10-3 and TRBJ2-7, with D unclear. Looked up from germline, CDR1 is ENHRY and CDR2 is SYGVKD. The V and J ends lost 3 bases and 3 bases respectively, with 6 bases between them. This CDR3 contains 12 residues. The CDR3 here is CAISDSGYEQYF. CDR3 DNA sequence: TGTGCCATCAGTGATTCTGGCTACGAGCAGTACTTC.

The chain is built from TRBV7-9 and TRBJ2-1, with 7 bases lining up with TRBD1. CDR3 length: 15 amino acids. Germline CDR1 and CDR2: SEHNR and FQNEAQ (reference sequence). V shed 10 bases and J 5 bases; nucleotides not matched to a gene: 14. In DNA form, the CDR3 reads TGTGCCACCAGGGACAGCCCTCCGGCTAACAATGAGCAGTTCTTC. Translated, it gives CATRDSPPANNEQFF.

This chain joins TRBV7-8 and TRBJ2-7; D possibly corresponds to TRBD2 (6 bases). Trimming cost V 1 base and J 0 bases, with 10 bases left between them. The CDR3 sequence is 15 residues long. Germline CDR1 is SGHVS and CDR2 is FQNEAQ. The DNA of the CDR3 is TGTGCCAGCAGCTTAGGGGCGGGGCGCTCCTACGAGCAGTACTTC. Translated, it gives CASSLGAGRSYEQYF.

This chain links TRBV9 with TRBJ2-3; tentative D call: TRBD2 (6 bases). The CDR3 has 12 residues. Germline CDR1 reads SGDLS; CDR2 reads YYNGEE. V lost 1 base to trimming and J lost 11 bases, with 11 bases between them. The CDR3 bases are TGTGCCAGCAGCGTATGGAGGGGCGAGCAGTATTTT. This encodes CASSVWRGEQYF. Combining the CDR3 with reference TRBV9 and TRBJ2-3 gives the whole variable domain DSGVTQTPKHLITATGQRVTLRCSPRSGDLSVYWYQQSLDQGLQFLIQYYNGEERAKGNILERFSAQQFPDLHSELNLSSLELGDSALYFCASSVWRGEQYFGPGTRLTVL.

The V gene is TRBV7-2, the J gene TRBJ1-1, with TRBD1 matching 10 bases. The J segment lost 1 base and the V segment lost 0 bases, leaving 8 bases of the junction unmatched. The V gene's germline CDR1 is SGHTA and CDR2 FQGNSA. This CDR3 spans 18 amino acids. The CDR3 DNA reads TGTGCCAGCAGCTTAGCGAAGGGACAGGGGAGGGCGAACACTGAAGCTTTCTTT. Translated: CASSLAKGQGRANTEAFF.

The J gene is TRBJ1-3, the V gene TRBV7-3; TRBD1 is a possible D gene (6 bases). This CDR3 has 16 residues. V lost 0 bases and J 2 bases, leaving 11 bases between the germline ends. Germline CDR1 and CDR2: SGHTA and FQGTGA. The CDR3 sequence: CASSLTMGGAGNTIYF. The DNA of the CDR3 is TGTGCCAGCAGCTTAACGATGGGGGGCGCTGGAAACACCATATATTTT.

This clone appeared once. This chain links TRBV19 with TRBJ2-3; perhaps TRBD2 as D (6 bases). The CDR3 is 16 residues long. With 3 bases removed from V and 1 base from J, the gap between germline ends came to 14 bases. Germline lookup yields CDR1 LNHDA and CDR2 SQIVND (reference sequence). DNA for the CDR3: TGTGCCAGTAGTATGAACGGGCGGGGTGGCACAGATACGCAGTATTTT. Translation gives CASSMNGRGGTDTQYF. The full variable domain, its missing parts supplied by reference TRBV19 and TRBJ2-3, is DGGITQSPKYLFRKEGQNVTLSCEQNLNHDAMYWYRQDPGQGLRLIYYSQIVNDFQKGDIAEGYSVSREKKESFPLTVTSAQKNPTAFYLCASSMNGRGGTDTQYFGPGTRLTVL.

The CDR3 loop reads CASSLGSQVYGYTF. CDR3 DNA: TGTGCCAGCAGCCTAGGGTCACAGGTCTATGGCTACACCTTC. The chain couples TRBV7-9 to TRBJ1-2; TRBD1 might be the D (5 bases). This CDR3 has 14 residues. Trimming shortened V by 5 bases and J by 4 bases, and 14 bases separated the two germline ends. Germline V CDR1 and CDR2: SEHNR, FQNEAQ (reference sequence).

The rearrangement uses TRBV19 and TRBJ1-5; D perhaps matches TRBD1 (6 bases). Germline CDR1 is LNHDA and CDR2 is SQIVND (reference sequence). Trimming removed 6 bases at V and 1 base at J, with 16 bases between. The CDR3 is made up of 16 amino acids. The CDR3 loop is CASSRAGTPSNQPQHF. CDR3 coding DNA: TGTGCCAGTAGCCGAGCCGGGACACCCAGCAATCAGCCCCAGCATTTT. The variable domain in full, completed from reference TRBV19 and TRBJ1-5, reads DGGITQSPKYLFRKEGQNVTLSCEQNLNHDAMYWYRQDPGQGLRLIYYSQIVNDFQKGDIAEGYSVSREKKESFPLTVTSAQKNPTAFYLCASSRAGTPSNQPQHFGDGTRLSIL.

The chain combines TRBV7-2 with TRBJ2-4; 8 nucleotides line up with TRBD2. The length of the CDR3 is 16 residues. CDR1 is SGHTA and CDR2 is FQGNSA in the germline V gene. V lost 3 bases, J lost 8 bases, and 12 bases stayed unmatched. The CDR3 reads CASSLREIRGGDIQYF. CDR3 sequence (DNA): TGTGCCAGCAGCTTGCGAGAGATACGGGGGGGAGACATTCAGTACTTC.

The chain couples TRBV4-2 to TRBJ2-2; TRBD2 matches 11 bases. The CDR3 runs 16 residues. Germline loops: CDR1 LGHNA, CDR2 YNFKEQ. The trim removed 6 bases at V and 3 bases at J, leaving 6 bases unmatched. In DNA, the CDR3 is TGTGCCAGCAGAACTCTAGCGGGGGGTTACACCGGGGAGCTGTTTTTT. Translated: CASRTLAGGYTGELFF.

This chain connects TRBV4-2 to TRBJ2-2; the D is unclear. Germline V gene data show CDR1 as LGHNA and CDR2 as YNFKEQ. The CDR3 spans 16 residues. V lost 0 bases and J lost 0, with 8 bases in between. The DNA of the CDR3 is TGTGCCAGCAGCCAAGATCCCCAGACGAACACCGGGGAGCTGTTTTTT. Translated, it gives CASSQDPQTNTGELFF.

The V gene is TRBV12-5, the J gene TRBJ1-5; D not certain. Per the germline V gene, CDR1 is LGHNT and CDR2 is FRNRAP. The CDR3 is made up of 13 amino acids. Deletions cut 1 base from V and 8 bases from J, with 9 bases between. The CDR3: CASGLGDGEPQHF. The CDR3 region has the DNA TGTGCTAGTGGTTTGGGCGATGGAGAGCCCCAGCATTTT.

The J gene is TRBJ2-3, the V gene TRBV10-3, with a weak D call TRBD2 (5 bases). Trimming took 10 bases from V and 2 from J, leaving 13 bases between them. The CDR3 is 13 amino acids. CDR1 is ENHRY and CDR2 is SYGVKD in the germline V gene. The CDR3 reads CASMDFYTDTQYF. DNA of the CDR3: TGTGCCAGCATGGACTTCTACACAGATACGCAGTATTTT.